The rows below give T cell receptor beta chains drawn from one sample of a study of CD8 T cells in ankylosing spondylitis. TCRdb used MiXCR to reprocess the 5' RACE reads, holding one entry per CDR3 protein. The repertoire includes about 340,000 distinct CDR3 sequences, approximately 8.2% of them detected once, and just over 14% sits in the top ten. The sample comprised blood, either unsorted or a sorted T cell fraction (not recorded which). These receptors were collected from a male donor with ankylosing spondylitis. The conserved cysteine and the conserved F or W are not part of the CDR3 here. Each record gives: V gene, D gene, J gene, CDR3 protein. A D gene is named only where the DNA matches it firmly.

v_gene: TRBV29-1
d_gene: -
j_gene: TRBJ2-5
CDR3aa: SVAHGLPEETQY

v_gene: TRBV12-3/TRBV12-4
d_gene: TRBD1
j_gene: TRBJ2-5
CDR3aa: ASSSRQGFAETQY

v_gene: TRBV7-3
d_gene: -
j_gene: TRBJ2-1
CDR3aa: ASSLLGLTYNEQF

v_gene: TRBV18
d_gene: -
j_gene: TRBJ2-3
CDR3aa: ASSKGDTQY

v_gene: TRBV5-5
d_gene: -
j_gene: TRBJ1-5
CDR3aa: ASNIGTAYSNQPQH

v_gene: TRBV28
d_gene: -
j_gene: TRBJ1-3
CDR3aa: ASTPHPSSGNTIY

v_gene: TRBV29-1
d_gene: -
j_gene: TRBJ2-1
CDR3aa: SVEDQGKYNEQF

v_gene: TRBV20-1
d_gene: -
j_gene: TRBJ1-1
CDR3aa: SARLVPEGLGTEAF

v_gene: TRBV12-5
d_gene: -
j_gene: TRBJ2-1
CDR3aa: ASGLRGNEQF

v_gene: TRBV5-1
d_gene: -
j_gene: TRBJ2-7
CDR3aa: ASSLEPTPSYEQY

v_gene: TRBV14
d_gene: -
j_gene: TRBJ2-7
CDR3aa: ASSVNTGSYEQY

v_gene: TRBV27
d_gene: -
j_gene: TRBJ2-3
CDR3aa: ASSGRGDTQY

v_gene: TRBV20-1
d_gene: -
j_gene: TRBJ2-2
CDR3aa: SAREGGTGTGELF

v_gene: TRBV11-2
d_gene: TRBD1
j_gene: TRBJ2-1
CDR3aa: ASSFPGQGQF

v_gene: TRBV6-4
d_gene: -
j_gene: TRBJ1-2
CDR3aa: ASSDGFGYT

v_gene: TRBV20-1
d_gene: TRBD1
j_gene: TRBJ2-2
CDR3aa: SARDQGAIGELF

v_gene: TRBV9
d_gene: TRBD2
j_gene: TRBJ2-3
CDR3aa: ASSPTYSGFTDTQY

v_gene: TRBV5-1
d_gene: TRBD1
j_gene: TRBJ1-1
CDR3aa: ASSLHRGNTEAF

v_gene: TRBV29-1
d_gene: TRBD1
j_gene: TRBJ2-7
CDR3aa: SVVPGRDRGPYEQY

v_gene: TRBV3-1
d_gene: TRBD1
j_gene: TRBJ1-5
CDR3aa: ASSKTGTVSNQPQH

v_gene: TRBV29-1
d_gene: -
j_gene: TRBJ2-3
CDR3aa: SVEDNSGDTQY

v_gene: TRBV5-1
d_gene: -
j_gene: TRBJ1-4
CDR3aa: ASSRLLGSQNEKLF

v_gene: TRBV6-1
d_gene: -
j_gene: TRBJ2-3
CDR3aa: ASSPNPRPTDTQY

v_gene: TRBV6-5
d_gene: TRBD2
j_gene: TRBJ2-2
CDR3aa: ASSYGGSGSMSGELF

v_gene: TRBV5-1
d_gene: TRBD2
j_gene: TRBJ2-7
CDR3aa: ASSFLPSEPGLADLYEQY

v_gene: TRBV20-1
d_gene: -
j_gene: TRBJ2-7
CDR3aa: SAGGGNIHEQY

v_gene: TRBV24-1
d_gene: -
j_gene: TRBJ1-4
CDR3aa: ATSDFPSQDGEVGEKLF

v_gene: TRBV29-1
d_gene: TRBD2
j_gene: TRBJ2-1
CDR3aa: SVVASGSNNEQF

v_gene: TRBV30
d_gene: -
j_gene: TRBJ2-6
CDR3aa: AWSRGANVLT

v_gene: TRBV29-1
d_gene: -
j_gene: TRBJ2-7
CDR3aa: SVELGTDSYEQY

v_gene: TRBV20-1
d_gene: TRBD1
j_gene: TRBJ2-2
CDR3aa: SGTGPPGELF

v_gene: TRBV20-1
d_gene: -
j_gene: TRBJ1-5
CDR3aa: SARVRGHSNQPQH

v_gene: TRBV5-1
d_gene: -
j_gene: TRBJ2-2
CDR3aa: ASSLGGTNGELF

v_gene: TRBV2
d_gene: TRBD2
j_gene: TRBJ2-1
CDR3aa: ASTRLAGAGRQF

v_gene: TRBV14
d_gene: -
j_gene: TRBJ1-1
CDR3aa: ASSPLGLLNTEAF

v_gene: TRBV20-1
d_gene: -
j_gene: TRBJ1-5
CDR3aa: SARAAVEGWGNQPQH

v_gene: TRBV14
d_gene: TRBD2
j_gene: TRBJ2-7
CDR3aa: ASSPFGTSGYEQY

v_gene: TRBV6-1
d_gene: -
j_gene: TRBJ1-1
CDR3aa: ASRVQGRPSTEAF

v_gene: TRBV7-3
d_gene: -
j_gene: TRBJ1-6
CDR3aa: ASSFPNSPLH

v_gene: TRBV4-1
d_gene: -
j_gene: TRBJ2-1
CDR3aa: ASSPRRNPDDEQF

v_gene: TRBV29-1
d_gene: -
j_gene: TRBJ2-7
CDR3aa: SVERGYEQY

v_gene: TRBV14
d_gene: -
j_gene: TRBJ2-7
CDR3aa: ASSQEQGNEQY

v_gene: TRBV20-1
d_gene: -
j_gene: TRBJ2-3
CDR3aa: SARDRRSSRDTQY

v_gene: TRBV5-1
d_gene: -
j_gene: TRBJ2-2
CDR3aa: ASSLEAHRNTGELF

v_gene: TRBV18
d_gene: -
j_gene: TRBJ2-1
CDR3aa: ASSPVSYEQF

v_gene: TRBV5-1
d_gene: -
j_gene: TRBJ2-1
CDR3aa: ASTGGLAQGKF

v_gene: TRBV4-3
d_gene: -
j_gene: TRBJ2-3
CDR3aa: ASSHRPYGRELADTQY

v_gene: TRBV5-6
d_gene: -
j_gene: TRBJ2-1
CDR3aa: ASSRSTGSSYNEQF

v_gene: TRBV12-3/TRBV12-4
d_gene: -
j_gene: TRBJ2-7
CDR3aa: ASSPRTETSYEQY

v_gene: TRBV13
d_gene: TRBD2
j_gene: TRBJ2-3
CDR3aa: ASSRLAVSTDTQY

v_gene: TRBV24-1
d_gene: -
j_gene: TRBJ1-5
CDR3aa: ATSDPRVGGIQPQH

v_gene: TRBV13
d_gene: -
j_gene: TRBJ2-7
CDR3aa: ASRVGGQTPFFEQY

v_gene: TRBV3-1
d_gene: TRBD2
j_gene: TRBJ2-1
CDR3aa: ASSPKGLAGIYNEQF